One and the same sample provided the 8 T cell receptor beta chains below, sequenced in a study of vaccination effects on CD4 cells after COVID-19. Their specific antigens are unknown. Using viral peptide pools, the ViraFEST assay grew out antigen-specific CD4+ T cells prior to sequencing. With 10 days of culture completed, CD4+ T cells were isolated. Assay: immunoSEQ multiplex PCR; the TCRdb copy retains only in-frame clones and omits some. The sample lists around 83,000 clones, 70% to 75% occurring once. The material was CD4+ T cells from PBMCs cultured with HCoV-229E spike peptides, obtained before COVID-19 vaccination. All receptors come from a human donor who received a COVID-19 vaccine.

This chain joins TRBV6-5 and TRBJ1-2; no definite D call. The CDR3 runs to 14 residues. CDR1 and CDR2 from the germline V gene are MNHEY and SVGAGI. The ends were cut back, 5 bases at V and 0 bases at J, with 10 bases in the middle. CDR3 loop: CASSPSQTNYGYTF. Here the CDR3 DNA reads TGTGCCAGCAGTCCGTCTCAGACTAACTATGGCTACACCTTC.

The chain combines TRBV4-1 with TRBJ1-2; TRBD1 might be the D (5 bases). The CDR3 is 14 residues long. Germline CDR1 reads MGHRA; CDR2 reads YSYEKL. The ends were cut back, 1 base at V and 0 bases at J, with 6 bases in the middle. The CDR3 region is CASSQGTTNYGYTF. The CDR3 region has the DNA TGCGCCAGCAGCCAAGGGACAACTAACTATGGCTACACCTTC.

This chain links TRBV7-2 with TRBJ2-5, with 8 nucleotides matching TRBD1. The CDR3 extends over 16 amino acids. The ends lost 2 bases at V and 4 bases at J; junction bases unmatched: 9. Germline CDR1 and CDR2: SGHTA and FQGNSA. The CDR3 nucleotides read TGTGCCAGCAGCTTAATTTTTAGGACAGGGATAGAGACCCAGTACTTC. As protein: CASSLIFRTGIETQYF.

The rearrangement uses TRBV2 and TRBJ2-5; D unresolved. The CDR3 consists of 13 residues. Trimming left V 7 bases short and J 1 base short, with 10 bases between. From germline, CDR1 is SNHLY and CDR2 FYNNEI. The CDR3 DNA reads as TGTGCCAGCAACCGTCAGACCCAAGAGACCCAGTACTTC. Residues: CASNRQTQETQYF.

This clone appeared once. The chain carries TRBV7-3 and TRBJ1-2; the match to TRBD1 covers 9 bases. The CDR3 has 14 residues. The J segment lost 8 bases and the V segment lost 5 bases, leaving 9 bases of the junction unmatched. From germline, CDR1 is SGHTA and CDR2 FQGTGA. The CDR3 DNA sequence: TGTGCCAGCAGCGGAACACAGGGGGCGGGGGGCTACACCTTC. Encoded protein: CASSGTQGAGGYTF.

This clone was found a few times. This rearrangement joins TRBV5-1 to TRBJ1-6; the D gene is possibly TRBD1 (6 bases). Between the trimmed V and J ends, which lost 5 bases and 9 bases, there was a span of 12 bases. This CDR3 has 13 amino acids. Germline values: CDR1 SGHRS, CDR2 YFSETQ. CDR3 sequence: CASRWDIPSPLHF. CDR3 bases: TGCGCCAGCAGGTGGGACATCCCTTCACCCCTCCACTTT. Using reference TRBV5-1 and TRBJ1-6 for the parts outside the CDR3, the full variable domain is KAGVTQTPRYLIKTRGQQVTLSCSPISGHRSVSWYQQTPGQGLQFLFEYFSETQRNKGNFPGRFSGRQFSNSRSEMNVSTLELGDSALYLCASRWDIPSPLHFGNGTRLTVT.

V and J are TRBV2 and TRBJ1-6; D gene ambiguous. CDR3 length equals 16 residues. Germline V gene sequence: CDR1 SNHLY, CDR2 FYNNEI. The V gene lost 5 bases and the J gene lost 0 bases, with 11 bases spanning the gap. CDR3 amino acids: CASSLKQISYNSPLHF. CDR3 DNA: TGTGCCAGCAGTCTAAAACAGATCTCCTATAATTCACCCCTCCACTTT.

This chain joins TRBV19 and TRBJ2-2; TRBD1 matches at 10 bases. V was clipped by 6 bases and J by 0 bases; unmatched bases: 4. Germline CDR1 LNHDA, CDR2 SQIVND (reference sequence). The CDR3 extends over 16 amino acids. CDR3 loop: CASRPGQGANTGELFF. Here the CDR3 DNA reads TGTGCCAGTAGACCAGGACAGGGGGCGAACACCGGGGAGCTGTTTTTT. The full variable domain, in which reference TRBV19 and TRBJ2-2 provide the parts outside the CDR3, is DGGITQSPKYLFRKEGQNVTLSCEQNLNHDAMYWYRQDPGQGLRLIYYSQIVNDFQKGDIAEGYSVSREKKESFPLTVTSAQKNPTAFYLCASRPGQGANTGELFFGEGSRLTVL.